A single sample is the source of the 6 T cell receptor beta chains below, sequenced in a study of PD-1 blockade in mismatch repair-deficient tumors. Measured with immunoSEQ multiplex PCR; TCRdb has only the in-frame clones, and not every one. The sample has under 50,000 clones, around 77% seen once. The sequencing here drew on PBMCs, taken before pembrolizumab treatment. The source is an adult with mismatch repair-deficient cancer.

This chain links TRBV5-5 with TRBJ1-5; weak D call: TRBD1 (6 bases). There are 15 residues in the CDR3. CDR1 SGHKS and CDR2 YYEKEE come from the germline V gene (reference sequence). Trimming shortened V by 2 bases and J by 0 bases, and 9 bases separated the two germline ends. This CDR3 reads CASSLRDNSNQPQHF. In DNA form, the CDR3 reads TGTGCCAGCAGCTTACGGGACAATAGCAATCAGCCCCAGCATTTT. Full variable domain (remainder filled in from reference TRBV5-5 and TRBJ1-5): DAGVTQSPTHLIKTRGQQVTLRCSPISGHKSVSWYQQVLGQGPQFIFQYYEKEERGRGNFPDRFSARQFPNYSSELNVNALLLGDSALYLCASSLRDNSNQPQHFGDGTRLSIL.

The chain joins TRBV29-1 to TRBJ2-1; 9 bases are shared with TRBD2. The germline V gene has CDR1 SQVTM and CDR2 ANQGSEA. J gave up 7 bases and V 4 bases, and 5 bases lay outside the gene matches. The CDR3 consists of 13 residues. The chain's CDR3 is CSVVGLAINEQFF. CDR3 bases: TGCAGCGTTGTGGGACTAGCAATTAATGAGCAGTTCTTC.

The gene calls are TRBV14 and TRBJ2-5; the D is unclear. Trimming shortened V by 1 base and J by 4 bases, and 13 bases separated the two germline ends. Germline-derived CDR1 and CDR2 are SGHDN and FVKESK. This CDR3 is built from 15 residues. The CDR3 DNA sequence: TGTGCCAGCAGCCAAGTAGGAAGCAGAGGAGAGACCCAGTACTTC. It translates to CASSQVGSRGETQYF.

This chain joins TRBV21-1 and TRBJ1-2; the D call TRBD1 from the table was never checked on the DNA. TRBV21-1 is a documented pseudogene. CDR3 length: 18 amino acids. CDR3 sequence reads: CASRRWANTGKKDYGYTF. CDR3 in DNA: TGTGCCAGCAGGCGTTGGGCAAACACAGGGAAGAAGGACTATGGCTACACCTTC.

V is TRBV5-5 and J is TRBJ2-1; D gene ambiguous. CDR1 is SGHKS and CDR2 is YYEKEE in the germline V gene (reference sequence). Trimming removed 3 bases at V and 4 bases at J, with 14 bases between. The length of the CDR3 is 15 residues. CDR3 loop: CASSSLASQYNEQFF. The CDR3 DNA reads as TGTGCCAGCAGCTCCCTGGCGTCCCAATACAATGAGCAGTTCTTC.

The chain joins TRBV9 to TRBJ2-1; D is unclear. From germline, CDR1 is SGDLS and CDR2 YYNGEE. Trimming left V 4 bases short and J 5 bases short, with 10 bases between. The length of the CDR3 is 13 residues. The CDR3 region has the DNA TGTGCCAGCAGCCCCGACTGGGACAATGAGCAGTTCTTC. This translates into CASSPDWDNEQFF.